The 2 T cell receptor beta chains below come from one sample, sequenced in a study of T cells in Graves' hyperthyroidism and ophthalmopathy. The CDR3 regions of TCR beta were amplified from RNA transcripts. The primer set for the first-round RT-PCR of the TCR CDR3 was HTBI. MiXCR, applied by TCRdb to the multiplex PCR reads, yields one record per CDR3 protein. The sample lists about 250,000 distinct CDR3 sequences, 20% to 25% seen once, with over 55% in the top ten. The sequenced material came from blood. These receptors came from a man aged 25 to 45 with Graves' ophthalmopathy.

There are a few counts of this clonotype. The chain links TRBV10-3 to TRBJ1-2; D uncertain. CDR3 size: 13 residues. The V and J ends lost 4 bases and 1 base respectively, with 7 bases between them. Germline lookup yields CDR1 ENHRY and CDR2 SYGVKD. CDR3 nucleotide sequence: TGTGCCATCAGTGTAGAAGATAACTATGGCTACACCTTC. This codes for CAISVEDNYGYTF.

This clonotype was seen ten or more times. The CDR3 nucleotides read TGCGCCAGCAGTGAATTCGGGAACACTGAAGCTTTCTTT. Translating it yields CASSEFGNTEAFF. J is TRBJ1-1 and V is TRBV10-2; no clear D. The germline CDR1 and CDR2 sequences are WSHSY and SAAADI. The CDR3 has 13 residues. Trimming shortened V by 3 bases and J by 1 base, and 6 bases separated the two germline ends.